A selection of T cell receptor beta chains follows, all from one sample in a study of blood T cell repertoires in COVID-19. TCRdb keeps only in-frame clones here, not all; method: immunoSEQ multiplex PCR. The sample lists roughly 380,000 clones, 88% seen once, with approximately 0.97% in the top ten. The sequenced sample consisted of PBMCs or T cells enriched from blood (not recorded which). Receptors originate from a woman aged 25-40 years who had been exposed to COVID-19. CDR3s include the opening cysteine and the closing phenylalanine or tryptophan. Fields, in order: clone size, D gene, J gene, V gene, CDR3 DNA, CDR3 protein. The D gene is left open where the match is weak. Not every row has a clone size; where given, it reads once, few, many or a size class.

clone_size: .
d_call: .
j_call: TRBJ2-3
v_call: TRBV12-3/TRBV12-4
cdr3_nt: TGTGCCAGCAGTCCTAGCACAGATACGCAGTATTTT
cdr3_aa: CASSPSTDTQYF

clone_size: once
d_call: .
j_call: TRBJ2-5
v_call: TRBV6-5
cdr3_nt: TGTGCCAGCAGTTCAGGGGACACAAGGGAGACCCAGTACTTC
cdr3_aa: CASSSGDTRETQYF

clone_size: .
d_call: .
j_call: TRBJ2-1
v_call: TRBV12-5
cdr3_nt: TGTGCTAGTGGCCGGGTGGGGCAGAGTCTTTCCTACAATGAGCAGTTCTTC
cdr3_aa: CASGRVGQSLSYNEQFF

clone_size: .
d_call: .
j_call: TRBJ2-3
v_call: TRBV7-2
cdr3_nt: TGTGCCAGCAGCTCAGGCGCGGATACGCAGTATTTT
cdr3_aa: CASSSGADTQYF

clone_size: .
d_call: TRBD2
j_call: TRBJ2-3
v_call: TRBV5-1
cdr3_nt: TGCGCCAGCAGCTCCTGGACTAGCGGTAGCACAGATACGCAGTATTTT
cdr3_aa: CASSSWTSGSTDTQYF

clone_size: .
d_call: TRBD1
j_call: TRBJ1-1
v_call: TRBV28
cdr3_nt: TGTGCCAGCAGTTTATTGGGACAGCTGAACACTGAAGCTTTCTTT
cdr3_aa: CASSLLGQLNTEAFF

clone_size: once
d_call: .
j_call: TRBJ2-1
v_call: TRBV3-1/TRBV3-2
cdr3_nt: TGTGCCAGCAGCCAAGATTTGGTCCCTTCGGGTGAGCAGTTCTTC
cdr3_aa: CASSQDLVPSGEQFF

clone_size: .
d_call: TRBD1
j_call: TRBJ1-3
v_call: TRBV7-9
cdr3_nt: TGTGCCAGCAGTACCGGACAGGATCGTGCTGGAAACACCATATATTTT
cdr3_aa: CASSTGQDRAGNTIYF

clone_size: once
d_call: .
j_call: TRBJ2-1
v_call: TRBV7-8
cdr3_nt: TGTGCCAGCAGCTTAGCCCGCTCCTACAATGAGCAGTTCTTC
cdr3_aa: CASSLARSYNEQFF

clone_size: .
d_call: .
j_call: TRBJ1-2
v_call: TRBV28
cdr3_nt: TGTGCCAGCCTCCAGGGCCTCAACTATGGCTACACCTTC
cdr3_aa: CASLQGLNYGYTF

clone_size: .
d_call: .
j_call: TRBJ1-5
v_call: TRBV6-5
cdr3_nt: TGTGCCAGCAGTTATGAGCCAGGGAATCAGCCCCAGCATTTT
cdr3_aa: CASSYEPGNQPQHF

clone_size: .
d_call: TRBD1
j_call: TRBJ1-2
v_call: TRBV18
cdr3_nt: TGTGCCAGCTCACCACCGACAGGGGCTGGTGGCTACACCTTC
cdr3_aa: CASSPPTGAGGYTF

clone_size: .
d_call: .
j_call: TRBJ1-5
v_call: TRBV30
cdr3_nt: TGTGCCTGGAGTGTCAGTAATAGCAATCAGCCCCAGCATTTT
cdr3_aa: CAWSVSNSNQPQHF

clone_size: .
d_call: .
j_call: TRBJ2-1
v_call: TRBV5-1
cdr3_nt: TGCGCCAGCAGCTTAGGGACTGGGAGCTACAATGAGCAGTTCTTC
cdr3_aa: CASSLGTGSYNEQFF

clone_size: once
d_call: TRBD1
j_call: TRBJ1-1
v_call: TRBV7-9
cdr3_nt: TGTGCCAGCAGCTCTGACAGGGGGAACACTGAAGCTTTCTTT
cdr3_aa: CASSSDRGNTEAFF

clone_size: .
d_call: .
j_call: TRBJ1-3
v_call: TRBV27
cdr3_nt: TGTGCCAGCAGTTTAATAGCGGGACTTGGAAACACCATATATTTT
cdr3_aa: CASSLIAGLGNTIYF

clone_size: .
d_call: .
j_call: TRBJ1-2
v_call: TRBV5-1
cdr3_nt: TGCGCCAGCAGCCCGGCGACGGGTCCTAACTATGGCTACACCTTC
cdr3_aa: CASSPATGPNYGYTF

clone_size: .
d_call: .
j_call: TRBJ1-5
v_call: TRBV29-1
cdr3_nt: TGCAGCGTTGAAGAGGCCAATCAGCCCCAGCATTTT
cdr3_aa: CSVEEANQPQHF

clone_size: .
d_call: .
j_call: TRBJ2-3
v_call: TRBV11-2
cdr3_nt: TGTGCCAGCAGCTTACGGGCGGGGGATACGCAGTATTTT
cdr3_aa: CASSLRAGDTQYF

clone_size: .
d_call: TRBD2
j_call: TRBJ2-3
v_call: TRBV19
cdr3_nt: TGTGCCAGTAGTATCATGGCGGGAGGGATCACAGATACGCAGTATTTT
cdr3_aa: CASSIMAGGITDTQYF

clone_size: .
d_call: .
j_call: TRBJ1-4
v_call: TRBV15
cdr3_nt: TGTGCCACCAGCAGAGATCTAAGGTTGCAGGGGACCGGAAAACTGTTTTTT
cdr3_aa: CATSRDLRLQGTGKLFF

clone_size: once
d_call: TRBD1
j_call: TRBJ2-2
v_call: TRBV3-1/TRBV3-2
cdr3_nt: TGTGCCAGCAGCTTCCGGGACAGGTCGAACACCGGGGAGCTGTTTTTT
cdr3_aa: CASSFRDRSNTGELFF

clone_size: .
d_call: TRBD1
j_call: TRBJ1-2
v_call: TRBV20-1
cdr3_nt: TGCAGTGCTAGTATTACAGGGGCCTATGGCTACACCTTC
cdr3_aa: CSASITGAYGYTF

clone_size: .
d_call: .
j_call: TRBJ1-2
v_call: TRBV5-1
cdr3_nt: TGCGCCAGCAGCGCTAACAGGGATAACTATGGCTACACCTTC
cdr3_aa: CASSANRDNYGYTF

clone_size: .
d_call: .
j_call: TRBJ2-3
v_call: TRBV28
cdr3_nt: TGTGCCAGCAGCACGCCTAACACAGATACGCAGTATTTT
cdr3_aa: CASSTPNTDTQYF

clone_size: .
d_call: .
j_call: TRBJ2-7
v_call: TRBV10-1
cdr3_nt: TGCGCCAGCAGTGGGACAGAGAATTACGAGCAGTACTTC
cdr3_aa: CASSGTENYEQYF

clone_size: .
d_call: TRBD2
j_call: TRBJ2-2
v_call: TRBV7-9
cdr3_nt: TGTGCCAGCAGCACTAGCGGGAGTCTCACCGGGGAGCTGTTTTTT
cdr3_aa: CASSTSGSLTGELFF

clone_size: .
d_call: TRBD1
j_call: TRBJ2-1
v_call: TRBV19
cdr3_nt: TGTGCCAGTAGTATACTCCCGGGACAGCCATACAATGAGCAGTTCTTC
cdr3_aa: CASSILPGQPYNEQFF

clone_size: .
d_call: TRBD1
j_call: TRBJ1-1
v_call: TRBV6-5
cdr3_nt: TGTGCCAGCAGTCCGACCGGGACAGCCAGCCATGAAGCTTTCTTT
cdr3_aa: CASSPTGTASHEAFF

clone_size: once
d_call: .
j_call: TRBJ2-7
v_call: TRBV28
cdr3_nt: TGTGCCAGCAGTTTAAGTCCCACACTACGCGAGCAGTACTTC
cdr3_aa: CASSLSPTLREQYF

clone_size: few
d_call: TRBD1
j_call: TRBJ1-2
v_call: TRBV5-6
cdr3_nt: TGTGCCAGCAGCTTGCCCCCCGGGACAGCGAGCTACTATGGCTACACCTTC
cdr3_aa: CASSLPPGTASYYGYTF

clone_size: .
d_call: .
j_call: TRBJ2-3
v_call: TRBV6-1
cdr3_nt: TGTGCCAGCAGTGAAAGGCTAGCCCGGGATACGCAGTATTTT
cdr3_aa: CASSERLARDTQYF

clone_size: .
d_call: .
j_call: TRBJ1-1
v_call: TRBV2
cdr3_nt: TGTGCCAGCAGACAGGAAACGGCCACTGAAGCTTTCTTT
cdr3_aa: CASRQETATEAFF

clone_size: .
d_call: TRBD2
j_call: TRBJ2-4
v_call: TRBV15
cdr3_nt: TGTGCCACCAGCAGCGACCGGGGAGCGGGAGGTGGCCTAGCCAAAAACATTCAGTACTTC
cdr3_aa: CATSSDRGAGGGLAKNIQYF

clone_size: .
d_call: .
j_call: TRBJ1-4
v_call: TRBV7-3
cdr3_nt: TGTGCCAGCAGCTTAGTCGGACAGAAAATTAATGAAAAACTGTTTTTT
cdr3_aa: CASSLVGQKINEKLFF

clone_size: .
d_call: TRBD1
j_call: TRBJ1-1
v_call: TRBV25-1
cdr3_nt: TGTGCCAGCAGTGGTGTCCGACAGGGTGGCACTGAAGCTTTCTTT
cdr3_aa: CASSGVRQGGTEAFF

clone_size: .
d_call: .
j_call: TRBJ2-1
v_call: TRBV24-1
cdr3_nt: TGTGCCACCAGTGATTTGTGGGAGTCAGGTGAGCAGTTCTTC
cdr3_aa: CATSDLWESGEQFF

clone_size: once
d_call: TRBD1
j_call: TRBJ1-2
v_call: TRBV5-6
cdr3_nt: TGTGCCAGCAGCTGGGACAGAGCCCTCTATGGCTACACCTTC
cdr3_aa: CASSWDRALYGYTF

clone_size: .
d_call: .
j_call: TRBJ1-4
v_call: TRBV7-2
cdr3_nt: TGTGCCAGCAGCTTAGCCAAGCAGGGATGGTCAAAACTGTTTTTT
cdr3_aa: CASSLAKQGWSKLFF

clone_size: .
d_call: .
j_call: TRBJ2-7
v_call: TRBV25-1
cdr3_nt: TGTGCCAGCAGAGCCGTCTACGAGCAGTACTTC
cdr3_aa: CASRAVYEQYF

clone_size: .
d_call: .
j_call: TRBJ2-7
v_call: TRBV28
cdr3_nt: TGTGCCAGCAGTCCAGGGTCTTACTACGAGCAGTACTTC
cdr3_aa: CASSPGSYYEQYF

clone_size: .
d_call: .
j_call: TRBJ2-7
v_call: TRBV19
cdr3_nt: TGTGCCAGTAGCCGGGACACGACCTACGAGCAGTACTTC
cdr3_aa: CASSRDTTYEQYF

clone_size: .
d_call: .
j_call: TRBJ1-1
v_call: TRBV19
cdr3_nt: TGTGCCAGTAGGGCGGGGCCGCTGACCACTGAAGCTTTCTTT
cdr3_aa: CASRAGPLTTEAFF

clone_size: .
d_call: TRBD1
j_call: TRBJ2-5
v_call: TRBV10-3
cdr3_nt: TGTGCCACCCGACAGGGGCAAGAGACCCAGTACTTC
cdr3_aa: CATRQGQETQYF

clone_size: .
d_call: TRBD1
j_call: TRBJ1-4
v_call: TRBV19
cdr3_nt: TGTGCCAGTAGTAGGACAGGACCAAATGAAAAACTGTTTTTT
cdr3_aa: CASSRTGPNEKLFF

clone_size: .
d_call: TRBD2
j_call: TRBJ2-2
v_call: TRBV7-3
cdr3_nt: TGTGCCAGCAGCCTACTAGCGGGAGCAAACACCGGGGAGCTGTTTTTT
cdr3_aa: CASSLLAGANTGELFF

clone_size: .
d_call: .
j_call: TRBJ2-7
v_call: TRBV5-6
cdr3_nt: TGTGCCAGCAGCCCCGGGGATGGGTTCTACGAGCAGTACTTC
cdr3_aa: CASSPGDGFYEQYF

clone_size: .
d_call: TRBD2
j_call: TRBJ2-3
v_call: TRBV3-1/TRBV3-2
cdr3_nt: TGTGCCAGCAGCCAAGATTGGGGAGGGAGCACAGATACGCAGTATTTT
cdr3_aa: CASSQDWGGSTDTQYF

clone_size: .
d_call: TRBD1
j_call: TRBJ2-3
v_call: TRBV5-1
cdr3_nt: TGCGCCAGAATCACTTTAAGCAGGGGGCGAACAAACACAGATACGCAGTATTTT
cdr3_aa: CARITLSRGRTNTDTQYF